This TCR beta chain was sequenced during a study of T-cell reconstitution after alpha-beta-depleted transplantation in children. The CDR3 contains 13 residues. Germline CDR1 is SEHNR and CDR2 is FQNEAQ (reference sequence). Trimming removed 1 base from V and 10 bases from J, with 12 bases in between. Unique molecular identifiers tagged the TCRbeta library. In TCRdb, the PCR reads were re-called with MiXCR into one record per CDR3 protein. The repertoire holds more than 85,000 distinct CDR3 sequences, with about 9.3% as singletons. There are many counts of this clonotype. This rearrangement joins TRBV7-9 to TRBJ2-3, with unresolved D. This TCR was recovered from a human donor who donated a stem cell graft to a child with acute lymphoblastic leukemia. The source was PBMCs from the stem cell graft donor, collected from the stem cell graft. CDR3: CASSLEGKRAQYF. The CDR3 DNA reads TGTGCCAGCAGCTTAGAGGGAAAGCGAGCGCAGTATTTT.